The sequence of this T cell receptor beta chain was determined in a study of T cells after somatic rescue of genetic block. Profiled with immunoSEQ multiplex PCR; TCRdb holds only in-frame clones, not every one. This table has 68,000 or so clones, around 90% appearing once. CDR3 length equals 13 residues. V lost 5 bases, J lost 6 bases, and 11 bases lay in between. CDR1 is LNHDA and CDR2 is SQIVND in the germline V gene (reference sequence). This chain links TRBV19 with TRBJ1-5, with TRBD1 as a possible D gene (5 bases). The receptor was derived from a man aged 40-49 years. Source material: peripheral blood mononuclear cells (PBMCs). CDR3 amino acids: CASSQQGGQPQHF. As DNA, the CDR3 is TGTGCCAGTAGTCAGCAGGGCGGTCAGCCCCAGCATTTT. The variable domain in full, completed from reference TRBV19 and TRBJ1-5, reads DGGITQSPKYLFRKEGQNVTLSCEQNLNHDAMYWYRQDPGQGLRLIYYSQIVNDFQKGDIAEGYSVSREKKESFPLTVTSAQKNPTAFYLCASSQQGGQPQHFGDGTRLSIL.